One and the same sample provided the 27 T cell receptor beta chains below, sequenced in a study of shared clonotypes between healthy human individuals. In the naive CD8 group, cells lacked CD45RO and were positively selected for CCR7, so terminally differentiated effector memory CD45RA+ cells were left out. TCRdb keeps only in-frame clones here, not all; method: immunoSEQ multiplex PCR. The profile shows around 2.1 million clones, about 92% of them singletons. Sequenced: naive CD8+ T cells from PBMCs. These receptors were collected from a man aged 18 to 35 in good health. Some clones in this sample may be carry-over from other donors' samples.

The V gene is TRBV9, the J gene TRBJ1-2; TRBD1 is a possible D gene (6 bases). Germline V lookup: CDR1 SGDLS, CDR2 YYNGEE. The CDR3 spans 18 residues. Deletions cut 0 bases from V and 4 bases from J, with 22 bases between. The CDR3 sequence is CASSVDVVVRGTLYGYTF. The CDR3 DNA follows: TGTGCCAGCAGCGTAGACGTCGTAGTGCGGGGGACACTCTATGGCTACACCTTC.

About this clone itself: Germline and junction disagree at one end, which may indicate a read error. This chain links TRBV6-5 with TRBJ2-7; D not resolved. The CDR3 contains 14 residues. The germline V gene encodes CDR1 MNHEY and CDR2 SVGAGI. The CDR3, as DNA: TGTGCCAACAGTTACCGAGCTGGCTACTACGAGCAGTACTTC. Its translation: CANSYRAGYYEQYF.

V gene TRBV19 combines with J gene TRBJ1-5; no clear D. V lost 4 bases, J lost 8 bases, and 6 bases lay in between. The length of the CDR3 is 11 residues. Germline assignment: CDR1 LNHDA and CDR2 SQIVND (reference sequence). Here the CDR3 reads CASSTGKPQHF. CDR3 DNA sequence: TGTGCCAGTAGTACTGGTAAGCCCCAGCATTTT.

The chain employs TRBV27 and TRBJ2-7; the match to TRBD2 covers 15 bases. This CDR3 has 16 amino acids. Germline V gives CDR1 MNHEY, CDR2 SMNVEV (reference sequence). V shed 6 bases, J shed 3 bases, and the junction held 6 bases outside the gene matches. The CDR3 DNA is TGTGCCAGCAGGGGACTAGCGGGAGGCTTTGTCTACGAGCAGTACTTC. It specifies CASRGLAGGFVYEQYF.

This clone was counted a single time. The chain combines TRBV5-1 with TRBJ2-2; 8 bases agree with TRBD1. Germline V gene sequence: CDR1 SGHRS, CDR2 YFSETQ. The CDR3 runs 14 residues. Trimming at V came to 6 bases and at J to 1 base, leaving 2 bases not matched to a gene. CDR3 in amino acids: CASIDRGNTGELFF. In DNA form, the CDR3 reads TGCGCCAGCATAGACAGGGGGAACACCGGGGAGCTGTTTTTT.

The V gene is TRBV6-5, the J gene TRBJ1-3; D is undetermined. Germline V lookup: CDR1 MNHEY, CDR2 SVGAGI. This CDR3 spans 15 amino acids. Trimming pared 7 bases from V and 1 base from J, leaving 14 bases between. The CDR3 spells CASISSSGSGNTIYF. In DNA, the CDR3 is TGTGCCAGCATTTCCTCATCCGGATCTGGAAACACCATATATTTT.

V and J are TRBV23-1 and TRBJ1-5; D uncertain. TRBV23-1 is known as an ORF, though its function is uncertain. The CDR3 consists of 10 residues. The germline V and J ends were trimmed by 6 bases and 7 bases, with 4 bases remaining between them. CDR3 in DNA: TGCGCCAGCAGGTGGCAGCCCCAGCATTTT. Its translation: CASRWQPQHF.

The chain uses TRBV27 and TRBJ2-1; D possibly corresponds to TRBD2 (6 bases). In germline, CDR1 is MNHEY, CDR2 SMNVEV (reference sequence). Trimming removed 4 bases at V and 9 bases at J, with 10 bases between. The CDR3 runs 12 residues. The DNA for the CDR3 is TGTGCCAGCAGTTCGGACTACCGTGAGCAGTTCTTC. It codes for CASSSDYREQFF.

V usage is TRBV30 and J usage is TRBJ2-7; D ambiguous. Per germline, CDR1 GTSNPN and CDR2 SVGIG (reference sequence). The length of the CDR3 is 13 residues. V lost 3 bases and J 0 bases, leaving 9 bases between the germline ends. CDR3 coding DNA: TGTGCCTGGAGCCCAGATGTCTCCTACGAGCAGTACTTC. Residues: CAWSPDVSYEQYF. Based on the CDR3 plus reference TRBV30 and TRBJ2-7, the full variable domain is SQTIHQWPATLVQPVGSPLSLECTVEGTSNPNLYWYRQAAGRGLQLLFYSVGIGQISSEVPQNLSASRPQDRQFILSSKKLLLSDSGFYLCAWSPDVSYEQYFGPGTRLTVT.

The rearrangement joins TRBV7-9 to TRBJ1-3, with D uncertain. The germline CDR1 and CDR2 sequences are SEHNR and FQNEAQ (reference sequence). V dropped 1 base and J dropped 2 bases, with 18 bases sitting between them. The CDR3 is made up of 18 amino acids. This chain's CDR3 is CASSLEATVFFTGNTIYF. The CDR3 DNA reads TGTGCCAGCAGCTTAGAGGCCACAGTATTCTTTACTGGAAACACCATATATTTT.

On this clone itself: At one of its ends the junction is not consistent with the germline gene, which may arise from a read error. The chain has TRBV7-9 and TRBJ2-1; D uncertain. CDR3 length: 11 residues. The germline V gene has CDR1 SEHNR and CDR2 FQNEAQ (reference sequence). CDR3 protein: CASSLDLPPLF. The DNA for the CDR3 is TGTGCCAGCAGCTTAGACCTCCCCCCGCTCTTC.

The chain combines TRBV27 with TRBJ1-1; tentatively, D is TRBD1 (5 bases). CDR1 is MNHEY, CDR2 SMNVEV, per germline (reference sequence). The CDR3 is made up of 16 amino acids. Trimming shortened V by 1 base and J by 1 base, and 13 bases separated the two germline ends. The CDR3 reads CASSLFWDEENTEAFF. CDR3 nucleotide sequence: TGTGCCAGCAGTTTATTCTGGGACGAAGAGAACACTGAAGCTTTCTTT.

This clone was seen a single time. The chain combines TRBV25-1 with TRBJ2-7; D possibly corresponds to TRBD1 (5 bases). The CDR3 consists of 13 residues. Looked up from germline, CDR1 is MGHDK and CDR2 is SYGVNS. V was trimmed by 6 bases and J by 4 bases, leaving 13 bases between them. In nucleotides, the CDR3 is TGTGCCAGCAGAGGCAGGGCCCAGTACGAGCAGTACTTC. Translated: CASRGRAQYEQYF.

Regarding this clone: This same CDR3 is encoded by further DNA sequences in the sample. The chain couples TRBV18 to TRBJ2-1, with TRBD1 matching over 8 bases. CDR1 and CDR2 from the germline V gene are KGHSH and LQKENI. Germline trimming cut 2 bases from V and 4 bases from J; bases unmatched to any gene: 4. This CDR3 spans 15 amino acids. The CDR3 nucleotides read TGTGCCAGCTCACCAGGACAGGGTTTGTACAATGAGCAGTTCTTC. Translation gives CASSPGQGLYNEQFF. Filled out from reference TRBV18 and TRBJ2-1, the complete variable domain reads NAGVMQNPRHLVRRRGQEARLRCSPMKGHSHVYWYRQLPEEGLKFMVYLQKENIIDESGMPKERFSAEFPKEGPSILRIQQVVRGDSAAYFCASSPGQGLYNEQFFGPGTRLTVL.

The chain joins TRBV7-9 to TRBJ1-6; D gene ambiguous. This CDR3 contains 14 residues. The germline gives CDR1 SEHNR, CDR2 FQNEAQ (reference sequence). The V end lost 5 bases, the J end lost 10 bases, and 15 bases lay between the germline ends. The CDR3 sequence is CASSPGRAGSPLHF. As DNA, the CDR3 is TGTGCCAGCAGCCCCGGGAGGGCGGGCTCACCCCTCCACTTT.

The V call is TRBV7-8, the J call TRBJ2-7; TRBD1 is a possible D gene (5 bases). Looked up from germline, CDR1 is SGHVS and CDR2 is FQNEAQ. The length of the CDR3 is 13 residues. V lost 1 base to trimming and J lost 7 bases, with 11 bases between them. The CDR3 protein is CASSLVYRLEQYF. The CDR3 DNA is TGTGCCAGCAGCTTAGTTTACAGGTTGGAGCAGTACTTC.

The V call is TRBV30, the J call TRBJ1-1; D might be TRBD1 (5 bases). Trimming shortened V by 4 bases and J by 5 bases, and 11 bases separated the two germline ends. The CDR3 is made up of 12 amino acids. Germline V gene lookup returns CDR1 GTSNPN and CDR2 SVGIG (reference sequence). The CDR3 spells CAWNVGGTEAFF. The CDR3 bases are TGTGCCTGGAACGTGGGGGGGACTGAAGCTTTCTTT.

CDR3 sequence: CASSLVAQETQYF. DNA of the CDR3: TGTGCCAGCAGCTTAGTGGCCCAAGAGACCCAGTACTTC. V and J are TRBV11-2 and TRBJ2-5; D unclear. V lost 1 base to trimming and J lost 1 base, with 4 bases between them. The V gene's germline CDR1 is SGHAT and CDR2 FQNNGV. The CDR3 runs 13 residues.

The V and J genes are TRBV29-1 and TRBJ1-2, with D maybe TRBD1 (5 bases). The V and J ends lost 3 bases and 1 base respectively, with 12 bases between them. Germline V lookup: CDR1 SQVTM, CDR2 ANQGSEA. The CDR3 is 14 residues long. CDR3 in DNA: TGCAGCGTTGAGGGGACCCTGTTTAACTATGGCTACACCTTC. This gives the protein CSVEGTLFNYGYTF. The complete variable domain, with remaining parts taken from reference TRBV29-1 and TRBJ1-2, reads SAVISQKPSRDICQRGTSLTIQCQVDSQVTMMFWYRQQPGQSLTLIATANQGSEATYESGFVIDKFPISRPNLTFSTLTVSNMSPEDSSIYLCSVEGTLFNYGYTFGSGTRLTVV.

The chain is built from TRBV16 and TRBJ2-7; 13 bases map to TRBD2. CDR1 is KGHSY and CDR2 is FQNENV in the germline V gene. The CDR3 totals 17 residues. Germline trimming cut 3 bases from V and 0 bases from J; bases unmatched to any gene: 5. DNA of the CDR3: TGTGCCAGCAGCCAGGCGGGGACTAGCGGGACCTCCTACGAGCAGTACTTC. Protein product: CASSQAGTSGTSYEQYF.

The rearrangement uses TRBV7-8 and TRBJ1-1, with TRBD1 matching 7 bases. The CDR3 runs to 15 residues. In germline, CDR1 is SGHVS, CDR2 FQNEAQ. The ends lost 5 bases at V and 4 bases at J; junction bases unmatched: 10. As DNA, the CDR3 is TGTGCCAGCAGCCAAGTAGGGGGCGGGGGCACTGAAGCTTTCTTT. Translation: CASSQVGGGGTEAFF.

Regarding this clone: Distinct nucleotide sequences in the sample also encode this CDR3. V usage is TRBV7-9 and J usage is TRBJ1-1; possible D gene TRBD1, 5 bases. This CDR3 has 13 amino acids. Per the germline V gene, CDR1 is SEHNR and CDR2 is FQNEAQ (reference sequence). V lost 4 bases and J lost 1, with 7 bases in between. The CDR3 bases are TGTGCCAGCAGCTCGAGGGGGAACACTGAAGCTTTCTTT. Its protein is CASSSRGNTEAFF.

The gene calls are TRBV7-9 and TRBJ2-7, with D maybe TRBD2 (6 bases). The CDR3 covers 14 residues. Trimming cost V 5 bases and J 5 bases, with 16 bases left between them. CDR1 SEHNR and CDR2 FQNEAQ come from the germline V gene (reference sequence). Written as DNA, the CDR3 is TGTGCCAGCAGCGGAGACGGGGGACCCCACGAGCAGTACTTC. Protein product: CASSGDGGPHEQYF. Supplemented by reference TRBV7-9 and TRBJ2-7, the full variable domain reads DTGVSQNPRHKITKRGQNVTFRCDPISEHNRLYWYRQTLGQGPEFLTYFQNEAQLEKSRLLSDRFSAERPKGSFSTLEIQRTEQGDSAMYLCASSGDGGPHEQYFGPGTRLTVT.

The genes are TRBV2 and TRBJ2-1; TRBD1 matches 8 bases. Trimming at V came to 5 bases and at J to 2 bases, leaving 5 bases not matched to a gene. CDR3 length equals 15 residues. CDR1 is SNHLY and CDR2 is FYNNEI in the germline V gene. CDR3 residues: CASSPDRGPYNEQFF. The CDR3 region has the DNA TGTGCCAGCAGTCCAGACAGGGGCCCCTACAATGAGCAGTTCTTC.

As for this clone: The sample holds other DNA sequences that translate to the same CDR3. The V and J genes are TRBV7-9 and TRBJ2-1, with TRBD2 matching 7 bases. CDR3 length: 13 amino acids. The germline V gene encodes CDR1 SEHNR and CDR2 FQNEAQ (reference sequence). Trimming removed 4 bases from V and 8 bases from J; junction bases left unmatched: 5. CDR3 in DNA: TGTGCCAGCAGCTCCGGACGGGGGGATGAGCAGTTCTTC. Translating gives CASSSGRGDEQFF.

This clone was seen only once. This chain joins TRBV30 and TRBJ2-5; D gene ambiguous. Germline assignment: CDR1 GTSNPN and CDR2 SVGIG (reference sequence). V was cut by 4 bases and J by 5 bases, with 11 bases left in between. The CDR3 contains 12 residues. The CDR3 DNA sequence: TGTGCCTGGACAGTCACGAAGGAGACCCAGTACTTC. It translates to CAWTVTKETQYF.

The V gene is TRBV4-1, the J gene TRBJ2-7; 7 bases agree with TRBD2. CDR3 length: 17 residues. V shed 2 bases, J shed 3 bases, and the junction held 13 bases outside the gene matches. Looked up from germline, CDR1 is MGHRA and CDR2 is YSYEKL. CDR3 sequence (DNA): TGCGCCAGCAGCCAAATCCCCCGGGGGGTCGATTACTACGAGCAGTACTTC. Protein product: CASSQIPRGVDYYEQYF.